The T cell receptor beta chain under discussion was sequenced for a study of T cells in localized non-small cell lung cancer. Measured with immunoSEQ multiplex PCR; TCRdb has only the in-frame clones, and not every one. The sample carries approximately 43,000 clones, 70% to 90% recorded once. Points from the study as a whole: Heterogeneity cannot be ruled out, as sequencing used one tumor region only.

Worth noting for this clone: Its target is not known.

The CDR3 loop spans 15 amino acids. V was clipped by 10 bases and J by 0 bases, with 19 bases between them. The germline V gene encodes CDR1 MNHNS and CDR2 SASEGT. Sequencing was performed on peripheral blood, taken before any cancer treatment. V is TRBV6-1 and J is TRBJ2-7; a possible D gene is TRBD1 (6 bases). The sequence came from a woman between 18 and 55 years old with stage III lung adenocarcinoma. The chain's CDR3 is CATGRDTRFSYEQYF. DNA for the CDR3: TGTGCCACCGGTCGGGACACGCGATTCTCCTACGAGCAGTACTTC.